This T cell receptor beta chain is drawn from a study of breast tumors, draining lymph nodes, adjacent tissues. Study-wide results and caveats: Most tumor T cells seemingly derive from lymph node, then expand in tumor. Tumor T cell lymph node origin was a supported hypothesis, not proven. Tumor and nontumor repertoires were significantly more similar in luminal-like than in basal-like breast cancer. Compared with lymph nodes, tumors were less diverse; compared with nontumor tissue, more.

CDR3 length: 13 residues. Axillary draining lymph nodes of breast cancer patients supplied the node samples. TCRdb analysed the multiplex PCR reads with MiXCR anew, one entry per CDR3 protein. The data contain about 180,000 distinct CDR3 sequences, 30% to 35% of them singletons. This clonotype occurred once. The antigen is undetermined. The sequenced material came from axillary lymph node tissue. The sequence came from a female donor with breast cancer. Some clones in this sample may be carry-over from other donors' samples. The chain combines TRBV3-2 with TRBJ2-5; TRBD1 was called by the table and not checked on the DNA. TRBV3-2 is noted as a pseudogene. The CDR3 loop is CVSSQGGQETQYF. CDR3 DNA: TGTGTCAGCAGCCAGGGGGGCCAAGAGACCCAGTACTTC.